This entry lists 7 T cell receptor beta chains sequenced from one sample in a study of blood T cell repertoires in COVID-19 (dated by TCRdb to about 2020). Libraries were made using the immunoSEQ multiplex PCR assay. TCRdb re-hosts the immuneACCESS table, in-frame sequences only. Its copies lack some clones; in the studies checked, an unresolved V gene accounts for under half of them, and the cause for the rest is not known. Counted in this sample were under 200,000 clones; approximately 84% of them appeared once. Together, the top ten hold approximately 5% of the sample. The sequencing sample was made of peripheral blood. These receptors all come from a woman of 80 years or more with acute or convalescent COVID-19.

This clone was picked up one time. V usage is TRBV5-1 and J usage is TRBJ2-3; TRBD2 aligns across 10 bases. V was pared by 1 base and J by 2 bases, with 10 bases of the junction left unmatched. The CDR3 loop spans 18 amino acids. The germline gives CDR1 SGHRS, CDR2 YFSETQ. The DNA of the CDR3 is TGCGCCAGCAGCTTGTCTCGGACTAGCGGTGAGCTCACAGATACGCAGTATTTT. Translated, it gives CASSLSRTSGELTDTQYF.

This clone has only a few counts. The CDR3 here is CASSYPPFTLNTEAFF. CDR3 in DNA: TGTGCCAGCAGTTACCCCCCGTTTACATTAAACACTGAAGCTTTCTTT. The chain joins TRBV6-6 to TRBJ1-1; D ambiguous. V dropped 2 bases and J dropped 2 bases, with 15 bases sitting between them. The CDR3 covers 16 residues. Germline CDR1 and CDR2: MNHNY and SVGAGI (reference sequence).

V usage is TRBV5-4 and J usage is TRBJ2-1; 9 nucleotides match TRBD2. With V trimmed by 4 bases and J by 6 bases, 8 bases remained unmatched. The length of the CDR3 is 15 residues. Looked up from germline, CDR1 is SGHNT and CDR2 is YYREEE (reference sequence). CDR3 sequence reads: CASSPTREGLNEQFF. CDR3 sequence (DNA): TGTGCCAGCAGCCCCACGCGGGAGGGCCTCAATGAGCAGTTCTTC.

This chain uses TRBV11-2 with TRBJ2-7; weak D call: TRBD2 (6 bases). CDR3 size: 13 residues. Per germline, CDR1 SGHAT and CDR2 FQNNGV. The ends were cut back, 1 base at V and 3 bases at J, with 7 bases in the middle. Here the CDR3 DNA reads TGTGCCAGCAGCTTAGGCGGGAACTACGAGCAGTACTTC. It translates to CASSLGGNYEQYF.

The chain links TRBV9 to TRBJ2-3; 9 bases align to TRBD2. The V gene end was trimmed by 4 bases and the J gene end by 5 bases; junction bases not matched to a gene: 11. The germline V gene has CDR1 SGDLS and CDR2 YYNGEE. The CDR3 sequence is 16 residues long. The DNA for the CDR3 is TGTGCCAGCAGCCTCGGGTTAGCGGGAGAACTAGATACGCAGTATTTT. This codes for CASSLGLAGELDTQYF.

CDR3 amino acids: CASSSRTSGQETQYF. The DNA for the CDR3 is TGCGCCAGCAGCTCGAGAACTAGCGGGCAAGAGACCCAGTACTTC. The genes are TRBV5-1 and TRBJ2-5, with 9 nucleotides matching TRBD2. This CDR3 contains 15 residues. Germline V gene sequence: CDR1 SGHRS, CDR2 YFSETQ. V gave up 3 bases and J gave up 2 bases; unmatched junction bases: 5.

In DNA, the CDR3 is TGTGCCAGCAGCCCGGGGGGTGTGCGGACGCAGTATTTT. It specifies CASSPGGVRTQYF. The chain combines TRBV11-2 with TRBJ2-3; 7 bases are shared with TRBD2. This CDR3 spans 13 amino acids. Germline CDR1 reads SGHAT; CDR2 reads FQNNGV. Trimming cost V 5 bases and J 9 bases; bases outside gene matches: 8. Full variable domain (outside the CDR3, taken from reference TRBV11-2 and TRBJ2-3): EAGVAQSPRYKIIEKRQSVAFWCNPISGHATLYWYQQILGQGPKLLIQFQNNGVVDDSQLPKDRFSAERLKGVDSTLKIQPAKLEDSAVYLCASSPGGVRTQYFGPGTRLTVL.